This T cell receptor (beta chain) appears in the sequencing data of a study of T cells expressing NK-cell markers. Study as a whole: Source material for TCR beta repertoires consisted of sorted CD3+CD56+NKG2C+, CD3+CD56+NKG2C- and CD3+CD56-NKG2C+ T cells. Overall study results and limits: No clear determination of HCMV specificity was made for expanded NKG2C+ T cell clones.

TCRdb re-called the 5' RACE reads; one entry per CDR3 protein, DNA not given. The specimen's table records 550,000 or so distinct CDR3 sequences. As concerns this clonotype: The antigen remains unidentified.

Germline CDR1 is SEHNR and CDR2 is FQNEAQ (reference sequence). The CDR3 spans 15 residues. The specimen sequenced was blood T cells: a sorted CD56 or NKG2C T cell subset, CD4+ or CD8+ T cells, or bulk PBMC T cells (not recorded which). The chain recombines TRBV7-9 with TRBJ2-1; the TCRdb D gene call, TRBD2, has no DNA to confirm it. This clonotype was obtained from a young man in good health. The CDR3 sequence is CASSLWAPSNNEQFF.